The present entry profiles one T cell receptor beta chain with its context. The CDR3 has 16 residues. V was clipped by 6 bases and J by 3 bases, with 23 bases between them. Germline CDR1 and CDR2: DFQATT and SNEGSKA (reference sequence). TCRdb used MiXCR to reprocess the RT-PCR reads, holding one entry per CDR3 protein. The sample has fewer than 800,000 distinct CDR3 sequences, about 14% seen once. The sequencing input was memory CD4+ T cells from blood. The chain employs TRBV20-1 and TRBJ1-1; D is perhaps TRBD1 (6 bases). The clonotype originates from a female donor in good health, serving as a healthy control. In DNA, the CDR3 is TGCAGTGCCGACGGCAGGAGCAGGGGAGTGTACACTGAAGCTTTCTTT. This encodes CSADGRSRGVYTEAFF.